The 4 T cell receptor beta chains below come from one sample, sequenced in a study of blood T cell repertoires in COVID-19. The data were produced by immunoSEQ multiplex PCR, yet TCRdb's version contains in-frame clones alone and is incomplete. The sample contains roughly 47,000 clones, 88% of which appear only once. The sequencing input was peripheral blood. The receptors shown here come from a man between 50 and 59 years old with acute or convalescent COVID-19.

In this sample, this clone turned up once. The CDR3 nucleotides read TGTGCCAGCCGACAGGGGAAAAACATTCAGTACTTC. Residues: CASRQGKNIQYF. V usage is TRBV2 and J usage is TRBJ2-4; TRBD1 agrees at 8 bases. The CDR3 loop spans 12 amino acids. Germline values: CDR1 SNHLY, CDR2 FYNNEI. The J segment lost 4 bases and the V segment lost 8 bases, leaving 1 base of the junction unmatched.

This clone showed up just a few times. The chain links TRBV28 to TRBJ1-1; D is unresolved. This CDR3 contains 12 residues. V was shortened by 5 bases and J by 3 bases, with 7 bases between the two germline ends. Germline V gene sequence: CDR1 MDHEN, CDR2 SYDVKM. CDR3 nucleotide sequence: TGTGCCAGCAGTCCTCACTACACTGAAGCTTTCTTT. Translating gives CASSPHYTEAFF.

This chain joins TRBV20-1 and TRBJ2-1; TRBD2 matches at 12 bases. The germline V gene encodes CDR1 DFQATT and CDR2 SNEGSKA (reference sequence). The ends lost 3 bases at V and 8 bases at J; junction bases unmatched: 8. The CDR3 has 15 amino acids. CDR3 protein: CSASSGLAGGYEQFF. DNA for the CDR3: TGCAGTGCTAGTAGTGGTCTAGCGGGAGGGTATGAGCAGTTCTTC.

The CDR3 sequence is CASTRGGTSNQPQHF. As DNA, the CDR3 is TGTGCCAGTACCCGGGGAGGAACTAGCAATCAGCCCCAGCATTTT. This chain uses TRBV19 with TRBJ1-5; D remains unclear. Trimming removed 7 bases from V and 0 bases from J, with 13 bases in between. Looked up from germline, CDR1 is LNHDA and CDR2 is SQIVND (reference sequence). The CDR3 consists of 15 residues. Variable domain in full (rest from reference TRBV19 and TRBJ1-5): DGGITQSPKYLFRKEGQNVTLSCEQNLNHDAMYWYRQDPGQGLRLIYYSQIVNDFQKGDIAEGYSVSREKKESFPLTVTSAQKNPTAFYLCASTRGGTSNQPQHFGDGTRLSIL.